This TCR beta chain emerged from a study of T-cell reconstitution after alpha-beta-depleted transplantation in children. Notes on the study in general: TCRbeta diversity was high at day 60 in some patients (a result of surviving recipient T cells and thymic progenitors).

This clonotype has at least ten counts. The target antigen is unknown. A library of TCRbeta sequences, prepared with unique molecular identifiers, was generated. TCRdb reanalysed the PCR reads using MiXCR and keeps one entry per CDR3 protein. The table has around 700,000 distinct CDR3 sequences, 13% seen once. The germline V and J ends were trimmed by 4 bases and 5 bases, with 13 bases remaining between them. Germline-derived CDR1 and CDR2 are SGHRS and YFSETQ. This CDR3 has 14 amino acids. This receptor was identified in a girl under 10 years old with congenital amegakaryocytic thrombocytopenia, due to receive a stem cell transplant. The chain has TRBV5-1 and TRBJ1-3; D is ambiguous. Sequencing was performed on PBMCs, taken before TCRalphabeta/CD19-depleted stem cell transplant. For the CDR3, the DNA is TGCGCCAGCAGCCCACAGACAACCAGAAACACCATATATTTT. It specifies CASSPQTTRNTIYF.